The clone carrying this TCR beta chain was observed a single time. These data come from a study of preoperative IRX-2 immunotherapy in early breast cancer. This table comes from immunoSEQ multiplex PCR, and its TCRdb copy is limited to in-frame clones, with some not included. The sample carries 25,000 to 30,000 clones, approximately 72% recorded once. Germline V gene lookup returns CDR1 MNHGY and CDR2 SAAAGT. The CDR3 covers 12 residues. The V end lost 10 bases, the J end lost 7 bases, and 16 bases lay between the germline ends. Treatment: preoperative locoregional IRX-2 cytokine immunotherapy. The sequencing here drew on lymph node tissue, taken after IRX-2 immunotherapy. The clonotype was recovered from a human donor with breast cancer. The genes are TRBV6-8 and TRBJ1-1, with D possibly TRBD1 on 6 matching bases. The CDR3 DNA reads TGTGCCATCACAGGGCCCTCAGGTGAAGCTTTCTTT. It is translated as CAITGPSGEAFF.